This TCR beta chain is drawn from a study of control samples from healthy donors and cancer patients. The germline V gene encodes CDR1 LNHDA and CDR2 SQIVND (reference sequence). The CDR3 is made up of 15 amino acids. The germline V and J ends were trimmed by 3 bases and 4 bases, with 13 bases remaining between them. Repertoires were generated with immunoSEQ multiplex PCR, while TCRdb's copy carries only in-frame clones and drops some. Here the sample spans about 94,000 clones, over 75% being singletons. Sequenced material: blood. The sequence was obtained from a woman aged 18-29 years in good health. This chain joins TRBV19 and TRBJ1-3; D is ambiguous. The CDR3 DNA sequence: TGTGCCAGTAGTATTTCTTCCCGACTCGGAAACACCATATATTTT. Translating gives CASSISSRLGNTIYF.